The 31 T cell receptor beta chains given below trace back to one sample, sequenced in a study of chemoradiotherapy in HPV16-positive cancers. The table came from immunoSEQ multiplex PCR; TCRdb's copy has only in-frame clones and leaves some out. This sample carries approximately 3,300 clones, about 88% of them seen once, and the ten largest clones take around 5.1%. Here the sequenced sample was tumor tissue, taken from a patient who underwent chemoradiotherapy. Receptors originate from a human donor with HPV-associated anogenital cancer.

J is TRBJ2-7 and V is TRBV11-3, with 8 bases fitting TRBD2. Germline V gene lookup returns CDR1 SGHNT and CDR2 YENEEA. This CDR3 region has 14 residues. V lost 5 bases and J lost 1; bases outside the gene matches: 4. The CDR3 sequence is CASSGLASSYEQYF. The CDR3 region has the DNA TGTGCCAGCAGCGGACTAGCTAGTTCCTACGAGCAGTACTTC. Together with reference TRBV11-3 and TRBJ2-7, the CDR3 gives the full variable domain: EAGVVQSPRYKIIEKKQPVAFWCNPISGHNTLYWYLQNLGQGPELLIRYENEEAVDDSQLPKDRFSAERLKGVDSTLKIQPAELGDSAVYLCASSGLASSYEQYFGPGTRLTVT.

This clone was recorded a few times. This rearrangement joins TRBV4-3 to TRBJ1-1; no reliable D call. This CDR3 has 13 residues. Per germline, CDR1 LGHNA and CDR2 YSLEER. Trimming stripped 0 bases from V and 6 bases from J, with 8 bases between. In nucleotides, the CDR3 is TGCGCCAGCAGCCAAGATGGAGAGGCTGAAGCTTTCTTT. Its protein is CASSQDGEAEAFF.

J is TRBJ1-1 and V is TRBV7-6; D is uncertain. The V gene's germline CDR1 is SGHVS and CDR2 FNYEAQ. The CDR3 has 14 amino acids. The V and J ends lost 3 bases and 1 base respectively, with 9 bases between them. CDR3 sequence: CASSLNGENTEAFF. The DNA for the CDR3 is TGTGCCAGCAGCTTGAACGGGGAGAACACTGAAGCTTTCTTT.

This clone came up once. The genes are TRBV7-6 and TRBJ2-1; possibly TRBD1 or TRBD2 for D (6 bases each). Trimming removed 1 base at V and 9 bases at J, with 31 bases between. This CDR3 region has 20 residues. From germline, CDR1 is SGHVS and CDR2 FNYEAQ. The CDR3 sequence is CASSLGRRGGGARRKGEQFF. As DNA, the CDR3 is TGTGCCAGCAGCTTAGGTCGCAGGGGCGGCGGGGCCCGACGAAAGGGTGAGCAGTTCTTC.

This sequence joins TRBV2 and TRBJ2-7, with D possibly TRBD2 on 6 matching bases. V was pared by 7 bases and J by 0 bases, with 16 bases between. Germline-derived CDR1 and CDR2 are SNHLY and FYNNEI. The CDR3 loop spans 15 amino acids. CDR3 sequence (DNA): TGTGCCAGCAATGACGGGACTTCGAGCTCCTACGAGCAGTACTTC. Its protein product is CASNDGTSSSYEQYF.

The chain employs TRBV28 and TRBJ2-7; the D gene could be TRBD1 or TRBD2 (5 bases each). CDR1 MDHEN and CDR2 SYDVKM come from the germline V gene. This CDR3 contains 16 residues. The V end was cut by 6 bases, the J end by 1 base, with 19 bases between. CDR3 in amino acids: CASRRGRRTQSYEQYF. In DNA form, the CDR3 reads TGTGCCAGCAGGAGGGGACGTCGGACTCAGTCCTACGAGCAGTACTTC.

This chain connects TRBV5-1 to TRBJ2-1; TRBD2 aligns across 8 bases. The J segment lost 15 bases and the V segment lost 5 bases, leaving 16 bases of the junction unmatched. The CDR3 consists of 14 residues. Germline CDR1 is SGHRS and CDR2 is YFSETQ. CDR3 in amino acids: CASSLSGSDSVRFF. CDR3 DNA sequence: TGCGCCAGCAGTCTCAGCGGGAGCGACTCTGTGAGGTTCTTC. The full variable domain, rest sourced from reference TRBV5-1 and TRBJ2-1, is KAGVTQTPRYLIKTRGQQVTLSCSPISGHRSVSWYQQTPGQGLQFLFEYFSETQRNKGNFPGRFSGRQFSNSRSEMNVSTLELGDSALYLCASSLSGSDSVRFFGPGTRLTVL.

J is TRBJ1-5 and V is TRBV6-5, with 10 bases identical to TRBD1. This CDR3 has 14 amino acids. Germline CDR1 is MNHEY and CDR2 is SVGAGI. Germline trimming cut 7 bases from V and 6 bases from J; bases unmatched to any gene: 6. In DNA, the CDR3 is TGTGCCAGCATGGGACAGGGGTTATCTCAGCCCCAGCATTTT. This encodes CASMGQGLSQPQHF.

The chain couples TRBV11-2 to TRBJ2-5, with TRBD1 identical over 7 bases. This CDR3 is built from 15 residues. Germline V CDR1 and CDR2: SGHAT, FQNNGV. Losses at the gene ends were 2 bases for V and 5 bases for J; bases not matched to a gene: 8. CDR3 sequence: CASSLSAGGVETQYF. In DNA form, the CDR3 reads TGTGCCAGCAGCTTAAGTGCAGGGGGTGTGGAGACCCAGTACTTC.

The rearrangement joins TRBV5-5 to TRBJ1-4; D unclear. Trimming took off 2 bases at V and 0 bases at J, with 8 bases between the two ends. From germline, CDR1 is SGHKS and CDR2 YYEKEE (reference sequence). This CDR3 is built from 15 residues. The CDR3 sequence is CASSFIQATNEKLFF. For the CDR3, the DNA is TGTGCCAGCAGCTTCATCCAGGCAACTAATGAAAAACTGTTTTTT.

The chain recombines TRBV11-2 with TRBJ2-3; D may match TRBD1 or TRBD2 (5 bases each). CDR1 and CDR2 (germline): SGHAT, FQNNGV. V was cut by 5 bases and J by 2 bases, with 17 bases left in between. The CDR3 has 16 amino acids. CDR3 sequence reads: CASSPIGRGSTDTQYF. Written as DNA, the CDR3 is TGTGCCAGCAGCCCTATCGGTCGGGGCTCCACAGATACGCAGTATTTT.

CDR3 sequence: CASRLPGPANEQYF. The CDR3 DNA reads TGTGCCAGCAGACTTCCGGGACCCGCGAACGAGCAGTACTTC. The chain is built from TRBV28 and TRBJ2-7; D possibly matches TRBD1 or TRBD2 (5 bases each). V was trimmed by 6 bases and J by 5 bases, leaving 17 bases between them. The CDR3 has 14 amino acids. Germline CDR1 is MDHEN and CDR2 is SYDVKM.

The V and J genes are TRBV30 and TRBJ2-3, with no clear D. Germline assignment: CDR1 GTSNPN and CDR2 SVGIG (reference sequence). The V and J ends lost 1 base and 0 bases respectively, with 8 bases between them. The CDR3 length is 14 residues. The CDR3 spells CAWSGGLSTDTQYF. The CDR3 DNA reads as TGTGCCTGGAGTGGTGGGCTTAGCACAGATACGCAGTATTTT.

The chain is built from TRBV28 and TRBJ2-7; no definite D call. The germline CDR1 and CDR2 sequences are MDHEN and SYDVKM. The CDR3 contains 12 residues. V was trimmed by 6 bases and J by 4 bases, leaving 10 bases between them. The CDR3: CASSPSSYEQYF. Here the CDR3 DNA reads TGTGCCAGCAGCCCTTCCAGTTACGAGCAGTACTTC.

The chain joins TRBV14 to TRBJ2-1, with 14 bases lining up with TRBD2. V lost 2 bases and J lost 8; bases outside the gene matches: 11. The CDR3 extends over 18 amino acids. The germline V gene has CDR1 SGHDN and CDR2 FVKESK. The CDR3 region is CASSQSGTSGSIIDEQFF. CDR3 coding DNA: TGTGCCAGCAGCCAATCCGGGACTAGCGGGAGCATCATCGATGAGCAGTTCTTC. Supplemented by reference TRBV14 and TRBJ2-1, the full variable domain reads EAGVTQFPSHSVIEKGQTVTLRCDPISGHDNLYWYRRVMGKEIKFLLHFVKESKQDESGMPNNRFLAERTGGTYSTLKVQPAELEDSGVYFCASSQSGTSGSIIDEQFFGPGTRLTVL.

The chain joins TRBV7-9 to TRBJ2-6; 10 nucleotides align to TRBD1. Germline lookup yields CDR1 SEHNR and CDR2 FQNEAQ (reference sequence). This CDR3 is built from 19 residues. Germline trimming cut 5 bases from V and 0 bases from J; bases unmatched to any gene: 10. CDR3 residues: CASSPGSGQGLSGANVLTF. CDR3 nucleotide sequence: TGTGCCAGCAGCCCGGGGTCGGGACAGGGGCTCTCTGGGGCCAACGTCCTGACTTTC.

This clone was seen a single time. The V call is TRBV5-1, the J call TRBJ1-1; TRBD1 matches at 8 bases. Germline CDR1 reads SGHRS; CDR2 reads YFSETQ. The V and J ends lost 0 bases and 1 base, in that order; junction bases with no gene match: 2. This CDR3 has 15 amino acids. The CDR3 is CASSLAGTGNTEAFF. In DNA, the CDR3 is TGCGCCAGCAGCTTGGCGGGGACAGGGAACACTGAAGCTTTCTTT. Full variable domain (missing parts from reference TRBV5-1 and TRBJ1-1): KAGVTQTPRYLIKTRGQQVTLSCSPISGHRSVSWYQQTPGQGLQFLFEYFSETQRNKGNFPGRFSGRQFSNSRSEMNVSTLELGDSALYLCASSLAGTGNTEAFFGQGTRLTVV.

J is TRBJ2-4 and V is TRBV9; D is perhaps TRBD1 (7 bases). This CDR3 contains 18 residues. The ends were cut back, 4 bases at V and 0 bases at J, with 20 bases in the middle. The germline CDR1 and CDR2 sequences are SGDLS and YYNGEE. CDR3 sequence: CASSPRAGGSLAKNIQYF. For the CDR3, the DNA is TGTGCCAGCAGCCCCCGAGCAGGGGGGAGCCTAGCCAAAAACATTCAGTACTTC.

The chain links TRBV7-3 to TRBJ2-6; the match to TRBD1 covers 7 bases. The CDR3 contains 14 residues. Trimming cost V 4 bases and J 7 bases; bases outside gene matches: 4. Germline CDR1 is SGHTA and CDR2 is FQGTGA. The CDR3 nucleotides are TGTGCCAGCAGCTCGACAGGGATAGCCAACGTCCTGACTTTC. As protein: CASSSTGIANVLTF. Full variable domain (remainder filled in from reference TRBV7-3 and TRBJ2-6): GAGVSQTPSNKVTEKGKYVELRCDPISGHTALYWYRQSLGQGPEFLIYFQGTGAADDSGLPNDRFFAVRPEGSVSTLKIQRTERGDSAVYLCASSSTGIANVLTFGAGSRLTVL.

This clone is labeled as large. This chain connects TRBV27 to TRBJ1-1; 9 nucleotides agree with TRBD1. V was pared by 6 bases and J by 4 bases, with 6 bases of the junction left unmatched. CDR1 and CDR2 (germline): MNHEY, SMNVEV (reference sequence). The length of the CDR3 is 14 residues. The CDR3 region has the DNA TGTGCCAGCAGCTGGGGGGACAGGGCCACTGAAGCTTTCTTT. It specifies CASSWGDRATEAFF.

The CDR3 DNA is TGTGCCAGCAGCGTAGCCATGGGTGGTGGCTACACCTTC. It encodes CASSVAMGGGYTF. This rearrangement joins TRBV9 to TRBJ1-2, with D hard to call. V lost 0 bases to trimming and J lost 7 bases, with 10 bases between them. The CDR3 is 13 residues long. Germline V lookup: CDR1 SGDLS, CDR2 YYNGEE.

The chain employs TRBV30 and TRBJ2-3; possibly TRBD2 for D (10 bases). Trimming stripped 4 bases from V and 3 bases from J, with 17 bases between. This CDR3 contains 15 residues. CDR1 and CDR2 from the germline V gene are GTSNPN and SVGIG (reference sequence). Here the CDR3 reads CAWNSGGTGTDTQYF. DNA of the CDR3: TGTGCCTGGAATAGCGGGGGGACAGGGACAGATACGCAGTATTTT.

The gene calls are TRBV2 and TRBJ2-7; D may be TRBD2 (5 bases). In germline, CDR1 is SNHLY, CDR2 FYNNEI. V lost 0 bases, J lost 3 bases, and 12 bases lay in between. This CDR3 is built from 15 residues. In DNA, the CDR3 is TGTGCCAGCAGTGAAGCGGGAGTGGGGAGCTACGAGCAGTACTTC. The encoded protein is CASSEAGVGSYEQYF.

This clone showed up just once. The rearrangement links TRBV28 to TRBJ2-1, with TRBD2 as a possible D gene (5 bases). CDR3 length: 17 amino acids. V lost 5 bases, J lost 0 bases, and 17 bases lay in between. Germline V CDR1 and CDR2: MDHEN, SYDVKM. In DNA form, the CDR3 reads TGTGCCAGCAGTAATCCGCTAGCCACCTTCTCCTACAATGAGCAGTTCTTC. It translates to CASSNPLATFSYNEQFF.

This clone came up a few times. V is TRBV30 and J is TRBJ1-1; maybe TRBD1 (6 bases). The germline CDR1 and CDR2 sequences are GTSNPN and SVGIG (reference sequence). The germline V and J ends were trimmed by 5 bases and 1 base, with 8 bases remaining between them. CDR3 length: 12 residues. The CDR3 bases are TGTGCCTGGGGCAGGGGGAACACTGAAGCTTTCTTT. This translates into CAWGRGNTEAFF.

The rearrangement links TRBV7-2 to TRBJ2-1; weak D call: TRBD2 (6 bases). The germline V gene encodes CDR1 SGHTA and CDR2 FQGNSA. V dropped 1 base and J dropped 4 bases, with 14 bases sitting between them. CDR3 length: 16 residues. CDR3 sequence reads: CASSLEAGRPYNEQFF. CDR3 nucleotides: TGTGCCAGCAGCTTAGAGGCGGGACGACCTTACAATGAGCAGTTCTTC.

The DNA of the CDR3 is TGTGCCAGCAGCTCCCCGCTGCTAGCGAACGAGCAGTACTTC. Translated: CASSSPLLANEQYF. The chain carries TRBV7-6 and TRBJ2-7; D possibly corresponds to TRBD2 (6 bases). The CDR3 runs 14 residues. CDR1 is SGHVS, CDR2 FNYEAQ, per germline. V lost 4 bases and J 5 bases, leaving 15 bases between the germline ends.

The chain joins TRBV27 to TRBJ1-1; D uncertain. The CDR3 loop spans 14 amino acids. The ends were cut back, 5 bases at V and 0 bases at J, with 10 bases in the middle. Germline V gene data show CDR1 as MNHEY and CDR2 as SMNVEV (reference sequence). CDR3 amino acids: CASSIGRMNTEAFF. CDR3 nucleotide sequence: TGTGCCAGCAGTATTGGTAGGATGAACACTGAAGCTTTCTTT.

The J gene is TRBJ2-3, the V gene TRBV7-9, with D uncertain. The CDR3 extends over 15 amino acids. The germline V gene encodes CDR1 SEHNR and CDR2 FQNEAQ (reference sequence). Trimming pared 3 bases from V and 2 bases from J, leaving 12 bases between. The CDR3 loop is CASSFFAGYTDTQYF. DNA for the CDR3: TGTGCCAGCAGCTTTTTTGCCGGGTACACAGATACGCAGTATTTT.

The V gene is TRBV5-1, the J gene TRBJ1-1; 8 positions match TRBD1. Trimming removed 5 bases from V and 8 bases from J; junction bases left unmatched: 14. The CDR3 covers 15 residues. The germline V gene has CDR1 SGHRS and CDR2 YFSETQ. The CDR3: CASRNYGQGGTEAFF. CDR3 coding DNA: TGCGCCAGCAGGAACTACGGACAGGGAGGGACCGAAGCTTTCTTT. The whole variable domain, filled in from reference TRBV5-1 and TRBJ1-1, reads KAGVTQTPRYLIKTRGQQVTLSCSPISGHRSVSWYQQTPGQGLQFLFEYFSETQRNKGNFPGRFSGRQFSNSRSEMNVSTLELGDSALYLCASRNYGQGGTEAFFGQGTRLTVV.

This sequence joins TRBV5-1 and TRBJ2-1; D assignment may be TRBD1 or TRBD2 (5 bases each). Per the germline V gene, CDR1 is SGHRS and CDR2 is YFSETQ. V gave up 5 bases and J gave up 6 bases, with 12 bases separating them. The CDR3 loop spans 13 amino acids. CDR3 amino acids: CASRLWGSNEQFF. For the CDR3, the DNA is TGCGCCAGCAGGCTTTGGGGGTCCAATGAGCAGTTCTTC.